This TCR beta chain was identified in a study of vaccination and CD4 T cells after COVID-19 (dated 2022 in TCRdb). With regard to the full study: SARS-CoV-2 positivity had been established in the convalescent patients by nasal swab PCR, and mild disease was recorded in roughly 9 of these patients and severe disease in one. The spike-specific CD4+ TCR repertoire was compared before and after mRNA vaccination in 10 to 11 COVID-19 convalescent patients and several infection-naive healthy vaccine recipients. The convalescent cohort included six males and four females, with two Hispanic individuals, seven Caucasians, two Asians and one multiracial person. Participants received two doses of either the Pfizer-BioNTech BNT162b2 vaccine (n=8) or the Moderna mRNA-1273 vaccine (n=2). In control cultures, a CEFX viral epitope pool was used as positive control, an HIV-1 Nef peptide pool was used as negative control, or no peptide was added. Post-COVID blood samples were collected from convalescent patients a median of around 100 days after diagnosis, with a range of roughly 30 to 170 days. The time from the second vaccine dose to post-vaccine blood sampling had a median of around 72 days and ranged from about 14 to 241 days. The cultures were stimulated with overlapping spike peptide pools from SARS-CoV-2 and from the common cold coronaviruses HCoV-NL63, HCoV-OC43 and HCoV-229E. Overall study results and their limits: Relatively few convalescent patients were included in the study, and early timepoints after natural infection were not analyzed. In convalescent patients, a median around 86% of post-vaccine SARS-CoV-2-reactive clones were detected only after vaccination, suggesting vaccine-specific priming. Of the vaccine-specific clones found in convalescent patients, nearly all (304 of 307) were mono-reactive for SARS-CoV-2 spike instead of being cross-reactive with common cold coronaviruses. An increase in the median number of SARS-CoV-2-reactive clonotypes from 20 to 25 after infection to a few dozen after vaccination was observed, but the change was not found to be significant.

Points on this clonotype: Its cognate antigen has yet to be identified. There are no base qualities to consult, and no much larger clone falls within one base.

Libraries were prepared through PCR. At the Johns Hopkins FTIC core, DNA from the cultured CD4+ T cells underwent TCR sequencing with the Oncomine TCR Beta short-read assay. Genomic DNA was extracted from the cultured CD4+ T cells with the QIAamp micro DNA kit. Oncomine TCR Beta libraries from cultured CD4+ T cells were pooled using unique dual indexes and sequenced on an Illumina iSeq 100. The authors' pipeline ran thus. Non-productive sequences were filtered out, and CDR3s that did not start with C, did not end with F or W, or were shorter than 7 amino acids were discarded. The MANAFEST web application was used to identify antigen-specific clonotypes by comparing peptide-stimulated wells against reference wells and other culture wells. For a clone to be called positive, the clone needed an FDR below 0.05, an odds ratio above 5, and a productive frequency above 0.1% in at least two of three replicate wells. Clonotypes that were significantly expanded in both SARS-CoV-2 spike wells and at least one common cold coronavirus spike condition were defined as cross-reactive. CDR3 homology was assessed with Levenshtein distances (stringdist) and unrooted phylogenetic trees (ape) in R version 3.6.1. TCRdb took the public reads, trimmed them with fastp at Q25, ran MiXCR for clone calling and kept in-frame beta chains. Merged by CDR3 protein, the rows form single entries marked with the most common genes and DNA. In this record, the V and J calls reflect TCRdb's handling and not the investigators' own analysis. Present in this sample are some 12,000 distinct CDR3 sequences, 55% to 70% of which were seen just once. The biggest ten clones account for 7% to 7.5% of the sample.

In the paper's terms, the treatment or condition label means: approximately 9-day PBMC culture with coronavirus spike peptide pools or control peptides (ViraFEST assay). The ViraFEST assay was used in the study, in which antigen-specific T cells were expanded with peptide pools and expanded clonotypes were subsequently identified by TCR sequencing. The positive SARS-CoV-2 PCR tests of the convalescent patients were dated from March to December 2020, before the Alpha, Beta and Delta variants emerged in the United States. Approximately 1.8 million PBMCs per well were cultured in IMDM with approximately 5% human AB serum and 8.5 to 10 IU/ml IL-2, plus 10 ug/ml peptide pools. On days 3 and 7, half of the culture medium was replaced with fresh IL-2-containing medium. CD4+ T cells were isolated after roughly nine days of culture through negative selection using the EasySep CD4+ T cell isolation kit. Ficoll-Paque Plus gradient centrifugation was used to isolate PBMCs from whole blood, and the isolated PBMCs were then either used fresh or cryopreserved at -140C. In general, triplicate wells were set up for every culture condition.

From a lookup of the germline V gene (reference sequence), CDR1 and CDR2 are DFQATT and SNEGSKA. Trimming costs V 6 bases and J 5 bases, and their ends lie 13 bases apart. The CDR3 spans 12 residues, from the cysteine through the phenylalanine. Solely the CDR3 DNA is kept, with 36 bases framed from the first base. The source material was CD4+ T cells from blood, cultured in vitro, sampled before SARS-CoV-2 vaccination. This sequence was found in a human donor who had recovered from COVID-19. The chain is made from TRBV20-1 and TRBJ1-1, with the D gene not confidently named. The nucleotide sequence reads as follows: TGCAGTGCCCTCTCGGGGTATACTGAAGCTTTCTTT. It translates as CSALSGYTEAFF.